The sequence of this T cell receptor beta chain was determined in a study of cytomegalovirus exposure and HLA in healthy donors. In the study overall: Among the 400 or so donors who were genotyped, about 80% fell in the genetic ancestry cluster that is associated with self-reported Caucasian donors. Findings and caveats of the study: Beyond CMV serostatus, there was no information to go on about immune exposure.

The PCR employed 60 Vbeta primers together with 13 Jbeta primers. Only in-frame clones appear in the TCRdb table, and some are missing; sequencing was by immunoSEQ multiplex PCR. Among around 300,000 clones listed, roughly 70% were seen once. The germline V gene encodes CDR1 SEHNR and CDR2 FQNEAQ (reference sequence). The length of the CDR3 is 14 residues. V lost 2 bases and J lost 3, with 10 bases in between. On this clone: The antigen remains unidentified.

V is TRBV7-9 and J is TRBJ1-2; D is unclear. This TCR derives from a female donor in good health and CMV-seronegative. Sequencing was done on a sample of PBMCs. This CDR3 reads CASSLNSRYYGYTF. For the CDR3, the DNA is TGTGCCAGCAGCTTAAACTCTCGTTACTATGGCTACACCTTC.